This record covers a single TCR beta chain. Its antigen is not known. Sampled blood was obtained at baseline, cycle 4 day 1, and cycle 7 day 1. V lost 4 bases, J lost 4 bases, and 10 bases lay in between. The CDR3 is 13 amino acids. CDR1 is MGHRA and CDR2 is YSYEKL in the germline V gene. Data came from immunoSEQ multiplex PCR; TCRdb stores just in-frame clones and leaves some out. The data hold about 69,000 clones, with about 80% observed a single time. The source of the sample is a study of OX40 agonist ivuxolimab in advanced cancers. For the study at large: Three patients showed partial responses: one hepatocellular carcinoma and two cutaneous melanoma cases. Findings and caveats of the study: It was not determined which antigens were specifically recognized by the peripheral T cells that had undergone clonal expansion.

The chain couples TRBV4-1 to TRBJ2-5; D ambiguous. The sample consisted of CD4+ or CD8+ T cells sorted from blood, taken in a trial of the OX40 agonist ivuxolimab. This receptor was obtained from an adult with an advanced solid tumor such as melanoma, head and neck, liver or kidney cancer. The CDR3 DNA sequence: TGCGCCAGCAGCCTTGTTTGGGGAGAGACCCAGTACTTC. It is translated as CASSLVWGETQYF.